This entry is about one T cell receptor (beta chain). These data come from a study of control samples from healthy donors and cancer patients. The assay was immunoSEQ multiplex PCR, and TCRdb's table has in-frame clones only and misses some. The repertoire has 400,000 to 500,000 clones, 75% to 95% of them found once; the top ten carry more than 6%. This CDR3 contains 14 residues. The TCR sequence derives from a man between 35 and 55 years old with head and neck cancer. The chain carries TRBV7-5 and TRBJ2-7; the table names TRBD2, a call not compared with the DNA. TRBV7-5 is marked as a pseudogene. Sample: PBMCs. CDR3 DNA sequence: TGTGCCAGAAGCTACGGGGGGGTCTCCTACGAGCAGTACTTC. Its protein is CARSYGGVSYEQYF.